The clone carrying this TCR beta chain was seen a single time. Its cognate antigen is unknown. This CDR3 has 18 amino acids. Germline assignment: CDR1 SGHAT and CDR2 FQNNGV. V was cut by 0 bases and J by 1 base, with 16 bases left in between. Original processing notes: ImmunoSEQ gave junction-only sequences without quality scores, so filtering differed. Some clones are missing from TCRdb's copy, which holds only in-frame ones; the method was immunoSEQ multiplex PCR. V and J calls and clone size are copied from that table; D and trimming were computed from the DNA. This sample has approximately 2.5 million clones, with over 85% found just once. The data derive from a study of shared clonotypes between healthy human individuals. Study observations and caveats: Four donors had about 5.1% of their naive CD4 clonotypes in common.

The V and J genes are TRBV11-2 and TRBJ2-1, with D perhaps assigned TRBD1 or TRBD2 (6 bases each). The sequenced sample consisted of naive CD4+ T cells from PBMCs. Described subset: CD45RA+ positively selected. The source is a man between 18 and 29 years old in good health. Some clones in this sample may be carry-over from other donors' samples. This CDR3 reads CASSLDRGGLRSYNEQFF. CDR3 bases: TGTGCCAGCAGCTTAGATCGTGGGGGGCTTAGGTCCTACAATGAGCAGTTCTTC.